The rows below give T cell receptor beta chains drawn from one sample of a study of identical twins. TCRdb re-called the 5' RACE reads through MiXCR, storing one row per CDR3 protein. The data show 600,000 to 850,000 distinct CDR3 sequences, over 15% seen once. This sample also belongs to another study, concerning T cells expressing NK-cell markers.

The specimen was PBMCs. These receptors were collected from a woman between 18 and 29 years old in good health. Both conserved end residues are part of each CDR3. A D gene is named only where the DNA matches it firmly. Part of the rows lack a size; the others show once, few, many or a class for expanded clones.

J: TRBJ2-7
D: -
V: TRBV20-1
length: 10
size: few
CDR3: CSAPAREQYF
DNA: TGCAGTGCGCCGGCCCGGGAGCAGTACTTC

J: TRBJ1-1
D: -
V: TRBV10-1
length: 15
size: few
CDR3: CAGKGDFLFHTEAFF
DNA: TGCGCCGGCAAGGGAGATTTTCTATTCCACACTGAAGCTTTCTTT

J: TRBJ2-1
D: TRBD1
V: TRBV5-1
length: 13
size: -
CDR3: CASSPGQDNEQFF
DNA: TGCGCCAGCAGCCCGGGACAGGACAATGAGCAGTTCTTC

J: TRBJ2-5
D: -
V: TRBV10-3
length: 13
size: -
CDR3: CAISEGRVETQYF
DNA: TGTGCCATCAGTGAGGGCAGGGTAGAGACCCAGTACTTC

J: TRBJ2-5
D: -
V: TRBV20-1
length: 13
size: many
CDR3: CSAPNRGQETQYF
DNA: TGCAGTGCTCCGAATAGGGGCCAAGAGACCCAGTACTTC

J: TRBJ2-5
D: TRBD2
V: TRBV11-2
length: 15
size: -
CDR3: CASSPGRAAKETQYF
DNA: TGTGCCAGCAGCCCCGGGAGGGCAGCCAAAGAGACCCAGTACTTC

J: TRBJ2-2
D: -
V: TRBV27
length: 14
size: -
CDR3: CATALGTGVGELFF
DNA: TGTGCCACGGCCCTAGGGACCGGGGTCGGGGAGCTGTTTTTT

J: TRBJ2-3
D: -
V: TRBV3-1
length: 15
size: few
CDR3: CASSQEGQGTDTQYF
DNA: TGTGCCAGCAGCCAAGAAGGGCAGGGAACAGATACGCAGTATTTT

J: TRBJ1-1
D: TRBD1
V: TRBV12-3/TRBV12-4
length: 14
size: few
CDR3: CASRPRTGSTEAFF
DNA: TGTGCCAGCAGACCCCGGACAGGGTCTACTGAAGCTTTCTTT

J: TRBJ2-7
D: TRBD2
V: TRBV6-5
length: 15
size: -
CDR3: CASSYSSSGNYEQYF
DNA: TGTGCCAGCAGTTACTCGAGTAGCGGGAACTACGAGCAGTACTTC

J: TRBJ2-2
D: TRBD1
V: TRBV27
length: 19
size: few
CDR3: CASSPNFSGQGAYTGELFF
DNA: TGTGCCAGCAGTCCCAATTTTTCGGGACAGGGGGCTTATACCGGGGAGCTGTTTTTT

J: TRBJ2-7
D: TRBD1
V: TRBV11-2
length: 15
size: -
CDR3: CASSLEGTGFYEQYF
DNA: TGTGCCAGCAGCTTAGAGGGGACAGGGTTCTACGAGCAGTACTTC

J: TRBJ2-7
D: TRBD1
V: TRBV20-1
length: 14
size: -
CDR3: CSARVSQGAYEQYF
DNA: TGCAGTGCTAGGGTTAGTCAGGGGGCTTACGAGCAGTACTTC

J: TRBJ2-1
D: -
V: TRBV3-1
length: 12
size: -
CDR3: CASSTTYNEQFF
DNA: TGTGCCAGCAGCACCACCTACAATGAGCAGTTCTTC

J: TRBJ2-1
D: -
V: TRBV5-1
length: 11
size: -
CDR3: CASSKGPEQFF
DNA: TGCGCCAGCAGTAAGGGGCCTGAGCAGTTCTTC

J: TRBJ2-7
D: TRBD1
V: TRBV6-2/TRBV6-3
length: 16
size: -
CDR3: CASSFNRDRDSYEQYF
DNA: TGTGCCAGCAGTTTCAACCGGGACAGGGACTCCTACGAGCAGTACTTC

J: TRBJ2-5
D: TRBD1
V: TRBV5-1
length: 16
size: -
CDR3: CASSTGDRGLEETQYF
DNA: TGCGCCAGCAGTACAGGGGACAGGGGGCTTGAAGAGACCCAGTACTTC

J: TRBJ2-7
D: -
V: TRBV12-3/TRBV12-4
length: 13
size: many
CDR3: CASSFGQIYEQYF
DNA: TGTGCCAGCAGTTTTGGTCAGATCTACGAGCAGTACTTC

J: TRBJ2-1
D: -
V: TRBV12-3/TRBV12-4
length: 12
size: few
CDR3: CASSFTPNEQFF
DNA: TGTGCCAGCAGTTTCACCCCCAATGAGCAGTTCTTC

J: TRBJ2-3
D: -
V: TRBV15
length: 13
size: few
CDR3: CATSPRGADTQYF
DNA: TGTGCCACCAGCCCGAGGGGCGCAGATACGCAGTATTTT

J: TRBJ2-4
D: TRBD1
V: TRBV7-9
length: 16
size: -
CDR3: CASSLQGAEAKNIQYF
DNA: TGTGCCAGCAGCTTACAGGGGGCGGAGGCCAAAAACATTCAGTACTTC

J: TRBJ2-2
D: -
V: TRBV9
length: 15
size: few
CDR3: CASSVSGESGGELFF
DNA: TGTGCCAGCAGCGTATCGGGGGAGTCGGGCGGGGAGCTGTTTTTT

J: TRBJ2-1
D: -
V: TRBV4-1
length: 12
size: few
CDR3: CASSQTRNEQFF
DNA: TGCGCCAGCAGCCAGACTCGGAATGAGCAGTTCTTC

J: TRBJ2-3
D: -
V: TRBV5-1
length: 13
size: few
CDR3: CASSSTSSDTQYF
DNA: TGCGCCAGCAGCTCCACTAGCTCTGATACGCAGTATTTT

J: TRBJ2-2
D: -
V: TRBV12-3/TRBV12-4
length: 17
size: few
CDR3: CASSFVTSTSNTGELFF
DNA: TGTGCCAGCAGTTTCGTGACAAGCACCTCGAACACCGGGGAGCTGTTTTTT

J: TRBJ2-7
D: -
V: TRBV20-1
length: 14
size: -
CDR3: CSARSPGPHYEQYF
DNA: TGCAGTGCCCGAAGCCCAGGGCCCCACTACGAGCAGTACTTC

J: TRBJ2-5
D: -
V: TRBV5-1
length: 17
size: few
CDR3: CASSLALGAELQETQYF
DNA: TGCGCCAGCAGCTTGGCCCTTGGGGCGGAACTTCAAGAGACCCAGTACTTC

J: TRBJ2-2
D: TRBD2
V: TRBV6-2/TRBV6-3
length: 14
size: few
CDR3: CASKVAGGSGELFF
DNA: TGTGCCAGCAAAGTAGCGGGAGGTTCCGGGGAGCTGTTTTTT

J: TRBJ1-6
D: TRBD1
V: TRBV9
length: 14
size: few
CDR3: CASSVGQGTSPLHF
DNA: TGTGCCAGCAGCGTCGGACAGGGGACTTCACCCCTCCACTTT

J: TRBJ2-7
D: TRBD2
V: TRBV20-1
length: 13
size: -
CDR3: CSARREGLNEQYF
DNA: TGCAGTGCCAGGCGGGAGGGCCTAAACGAGCAGTACTTC

J: TRBJ2-1
D: TRBD2
V: TRBV20-1
length: 14
size: few
CDR3: CSAHRLASRDEQFF
DNA: TGCAGTGCCCACCGACTAGCCTCCAGAGATGAGCAGTTCTTC

J: TRBJ2-7
D: TRBD1
V: TRBV6-5
length: 14
size: -
CDR3: CASSYGTGPYEQYF
DNA: TGTGCCAGCAGTTACGGGACAGGTCCCTACGAGCAGTACTTC

J: TRBJ2-3
D: -
V: TRBV15
length: 15
size: few
CDR3: CATSGLANEIETQYF
DNA: TGTGCCACCAGCGGTCTAGCGAATGAGATCGAAACGCAGTATTTT

J: TRBJ1-2
D: -
V: TRBV20-1
length: 11
size: -
CDR3: CSARGGEGYTF
DNA: TGCAGTGCCAGAGGCGGTGAAGGCTACACCTTC

J: TRBJ2-1
D: -
V: TRBV9
length: 19
size: -
CDR3: CASSVEGGSAANSYNEQFF
DNA: TGTGCCAGCAGCGTAGAAGGCGGCTCAGCGGCAAACTCCTACAATGAGCAGTTCTTC

J: TRBJ1-1
D: -
V: TRBV20-1
length: 14
size: once
CDR3: CSAGSRRLNTEAFF
DNA: TGCAGTGCTGGTTCTCGTCGTTTGAACACTGAAGCTTTCTTT

J: TRBJ1-5
D: -
V: TRBV12-3/TRBV12-4
length: 15
size: few
CDR3: CASSLAAYSNQPQHF
DNA: TGTGCCAGCAGTTTAGCAGCTTATAGCAATCAGCCCCAGCATTTT

J: TRBJ2-5
D: -
V: TRBV7-9
length: 16
size: -
CDR3: CASSFRQGRNTETQYF
DNA: TGTGCCAGCAGCTTCCGGCAGGGAAGGAATACAGAGACCCAGTACTTC

J: TRBJ1-2
D: TRBD1
V: TRBV20-1
length: 14
size: -
CDR3: CSARGQGSDYGYTF
DNA: TGCAGTGCTAGAGGACAGGGGTCGGATTATGGCTACACCTTC

J: TRBJ1-2
D: -
V: TRBV5-1
length: 12
size: -
CDR3: CASSGGQYGYTF
DNA: TGCGCCAGCAGCGGAGGACAGTATGGCTACACCTTC

J: TRBJ2-5
D: -
V: TRBV20-1
length: 13
size: -
CDR3: CSARDTGLETQYF
DNA: TGCAGTGCTAGAGATACCGGATTAGAGACCCAGTACTTC